One T cell receptor (beta chain) is described in this entry. Its antigen is not identified. The donors were part of the validation cohort of 95 to 150 subjects. That cohort was separate from the first cohort, which comprised under 700 subjects. The data originate from a study of cytomegalovirus exposure and HLA in healthy donors. Whole-study findings and limits: The investigators catalogued 150 to 200 TCR beta chains as cytomegalovirus-associated. In the roughly 120 validation repertoires, a later analysis found that first-cohort TCR clusters tended to co-occur.

Using immunoSEQ multiplex PCR, the repertoire was profiled, and TCRdb retains in-frame clones only, with some absent. This table holds about 180,000 clones, roughly 86% found once. Germline lookup yields CDR1 LGHNA and CDR2 YSLEER. The junction had 17 bases not matched to a gene; V was cut back by 0 bases and J by 9 bases. The CDR3 totals 18 residues. The sample consisted of PBMCs. The clonotype comes from a man younger than 30 in good health and CMV-seropositive. This chain joins TRBV4-3 and TRBJ1-3, with 7 bases fitting TRBD1. The CDR3 bases are TGCGCCAGCAGCCAAGACCCCCAGGGGGGCTCGACGAGGAGCACCATATATTTT. Translated: CASSQDPQGGSTRSTIYF.